These 17 T cell receptor beta chains were all obtained from the same sample, sequenced in a study of STAT3 mutations in large granular lymphocyte leukemia. Findings of the study overall: Every T-cell large granular lymphocyte leukemia patient had at least one immunodominant TCR beta clonotype.

Antigens of these TCRs are unknown. Clones were sequenced by immunoSEQ multiplex PCR, and TCRdb holds only the in-frame ones, with some missing. The data contain 10,000 to 15,000 clones, about 85% of them singletons. The specimen sequenced was peripheral blood mononuclear cells. All receptors come from a man aged 60-69 years with T-cell large granular lymphocyte leukemia. Some clones in this sample may be carry-over from other donors' samples.

The CDR3 region is CASSPRQGVGSNQPQHF. CDR3 nucleotide sequence: TGTGCCAGTAGTCCCCGACAGGGAGTAGGGAGCAATCAGCCCCAGCATTTT. The rearrangement links TRBV19 to TRBJ1-5; 7 bases match TRBD1. The ends lost 5 bases at V and 1 base at J; junction bases unmatched: 11. The CDR3 length is 17 residues. Germline CDR1 LNHDA, CDR2 SQIVND (reference sequence).

The chain is built from TRBV7-9 and TRBJ2-3; maybe TRBD2 (5 bases). CDR3 size: 14 residues. Between the trimmed V and J ends, which lost 5 bases and 2 bases, there was a span of 11 bases. Germline V gives CDR1 SEHNR, CDR2 FQNEAQ (reference sequence). In DNA form, the CDR3 reads TGTGCCAGCAGCATTTCGAGGGCCACAGATACGCAGTATTTT. Amino acid sequence: CASSISRATDTQYF.

V and J are TRBV2 and TRBJ2-3; D is unresolved. CDR3 length equals 14 residues. Trimming cost V 6 bases and J 6 bases, with 16 bases left between them. The germline CDR1 and CDR2 sequences are SNHLY and FYNNEI. The CDR3 region is CASRTTKTWDTQYF. The CDR3 DNA sequence: TGTGCCAGCAGGACGACCAAAACGTGGGATACGCAGTATTTT.

This clone appeared once. This chain connects TRBV30 to TRBJ1-6, with 7 bases aligning to TRBD1. The CDR3 extends over 15 amino acids. Germline V lookup: CDR1 GTSNPN, CDR2 SVGIG (reference sequence). After removal of 1 base from V and 6 bases from J, the junction contained 6 bases not matched to a gene. For the CDR3, the DNA is TGTGCCTGGAGTGGAAGGCAGGGGGGTAATTCACCCCTCCACTTT. The encoded protein is CAWSGRQGGNSPLHF.

The chain couples TRBV27 to TRBJ2-5; possible D gene TRBD2, 5 bases. The V gene's germline CDR1 is MNHEY and CDR2 SMNVEV (reference sequence). V lost 0 bases, J lost 6 bases, and 11 bases lay in between. There are 14 residues in the CDR3. CDR3: CASSLSFSDQTQYF. The CDR3 DNA follows: TGTGCCAGCAGTTTATCCTTTAGCGACCAGACCCAGTACTTC.

The chain joins TRBV5-1 to TRBJ1-6, with TRBD1 identical over 12 bases. V gave up 0 bases and J gave up 7 bases; unmatched junction bases: 8. CDR3 size: 18 residues. Germline assignment: CDR1 SGHRS and CDR2 YFSETQ. CDR3: CASSLVTGQGAKNSPLHF. Written as DNA, the CDR3 is TGCGCCAGCAGCTTGGTGACGGGACAGGGGGCGAAGAATTCACCCCTCCACTTT.

The chain is built from TRBV7-8 and TRBJ2-7; 7 positions agree with TRBD1. After removal of 5 bases from V and 2 bases from J, the junction contained 18 bases not matched to a gene. CDR1 is SGHVS and CDR2 is FQNEAQ in the germline V gene. The CDR3 runs 18 residues. CDR3 residues: CASSPLVGTAVNPYEQYF. The CDR3 DNA reads as TGTGCCAGCAGCCCCCTAGTAGGGACAGCGGTGAATCCCTACGAGCAGTACTTC. Using reference TRBV7-8 and TRBJ2-7 for the parts outside the CDR3, the full variable domain is GAGVSQSPRYKVAKRGQDVALRCDPISGHVSLFWYQQALGQGPEFLTYFQNEAQLDKSGLPSDRFFAERPEGSVSTLKIQRTQQEDSAVYLCASSPLVGTAVNPYEQYFGPGTRLTVT.

The V gene is TRBV4-1, the J gene TRBJ2-3; no clear D gene. Per germline, CDR1 MGHRA and CDR2 YSYEKL. The length of the CDR3 is 14 residues. V was pared by 4 bases and J by 1 base, with 9 bases between. CDR3 sequence (DNA): TGCGCCAGCAGCCGAAGTTCTGGCACAGATACGCAGTATTTT. As protein: CASSRSSGTDTQYF.

J is TRBJ1-5 and V is TRBV4-2; no reliable D call. The CDR3 sequence is 15 residues long. Germline V CDR1 and CDR2: LGHNA, YNFKEQ. The V gene lost 1 base and the J gene lost 5 bases, with 12 bases spanning the gap. CDR3 bases: TGTGCCAGCAGCCAAGGCCGGGGAGGTTATCAGCCCCAGCATTTT. Translated, it gives CASSQGRGGYQPQHF.

With respect to this clone: Mismatch with germline at one junction end may stem from a read error. The V call is TRBV28, the J call TRBJ2-7, with D unclear. The CDR3 covers 12 residues. Germline V gene sequence: CDR1 MDHEN, CDR2 SYDVKM. The CDR3 loop reads CASSSPDSSSSF. The CDR3, as DNA: TGTGCCAGCAGTTCCCCCGACTCTAGTTCCTCCTTC. Looking up the rest from reference TRBV28 and TRBJ2-7 gives the full variable domain: DVKVTQSSRYLVKRTGEKVFLECVQDMDHENMFWYRQDPGLGLRLIYFSYDVKMKEKGDIPEGYSVSREKKERFSLILESASTNQTSMYLCASSSPDSSSSFGPGTRLTVT.

Of note for this clone: At the DNA level, this CDR3 is encoded by other sequences in the same sample as well. V usage is TRBV28 and J usage is TRBJ1-1; 7 bases match TRBD1. The CDR3 spans 14 residues. CDR1 is MDHEN, CDR2 SYDVKM, per germline. V gave up 5 bases and J gave up 0 bases; unmatched junction bases: 3. The CDR3 sequence: CASSEGALNTEAFF. The CDR3 DNA is TGTGCCAGCAGTGAGGGGGCATTGAACACTGAAGCTTTCTTT. Based on the CDR3 plus reference TRBV28 and TRBJ1-1, the full variable domain is DVKVTQSSRYLVKRTGEKVFLECVQDMDHENMFWYRQDPGLGLRLIYFSYDVKMKEKGDIPEGYSVSREKKERFSLILESASTNQTSMYLCASSEGALNTEAFFGQGTRLTVV.

CDR3 region: CASSFWGGHEQYF. The CDR3 DNA reads as TGTGCCAGCAGCTTTTGGGGGGGCCACGAGCAGTACTTC. This chain links TRBV7-2 with TRBJ2-7, with D perhaps matching TRBD2 (7 bases). The CDR3 covers 13 residues. CDR1 is SGHTA, CDR2 FQGNSA, per germline. V was clipped by 3 bases and J by 5 bases, with 11 bases between them.

The DNA for the CDR3 is TGTGCCAGCAGCCAAATCACCGCCTACGAGCAGTACTTC. Translating it yields CASSQITAYEQYF. The chain is built from TRBV7-2 and TRBJ2-7; D is ambiguous. V was cut by 5 bases and J by 2 bases, with 10 bases left in between. CDR3 length: 13 residues. The germline gives CDR1 SGHTA, CDR2 FQGNSA.

The V gene is TRBV7-2, the J gene TRBJ1-5; 7 bases match TRBD1. V was pared by 2 bases and J by 2 bases, with 6 bases of the junction left unmatched. Germline assignment: CDR1 SGHTA and CDR2 FQGNSA. CDR3 size: 16 residues. CDR3 DNA: TGTGCCAGCAGCTTAAGTAGAGACAGGGGCAATCAGCCCCAGCATTTT. Protein: CASSLSRDRGNQPQHF.

For this clone: Additional DNA sequences in this sample encode the identical CDR3. This chain uses TRBV27 with TRBJ1-5; possibly TRBD1 for D (5 bases). Germline V lookup: CDR1 MNHEY, CDR2 SMNVEV (reference sequence). This CDR3 comprises 12 residues. The V and J ends lost 11 bases and 6 bases respectively, with 14 bases between them. The CDR3 DNA reads as TGTGCCGCTCAGGGCGTCGGTCAGCCCCAGCATTTT. Translation gives CAAQGVGQPQHF.

This chain joins TRBV7-2 and TRBJ2-7; either TRBD1 or TRBD2 may supply D (5 bases each). The germline CDR1 and CDR2 sequences are SGHTA and FQGNSA. V was clipped by 0 bases and J by 9 bases, with 15 bases between them. The CDR3 loop spans 14 amino acids. The CDR3 coding sequence is TGTGCCAGCAGCTTAGCGGGTGGGGGAAGGCGGCAGTACTTC. This gives the protein CASSLAGGGRRQYF.

This clone has a handful of counts. This rearrangement joins TRBV23-1 to TRBJ1-5, with D uncertain. TRBV23-1 is filed as an ORF, its function uncertain. The CDR3 sequence is 10 residues long. Trimming shortened V by 3 bases and J by 9 bases, and 3 bases separated the two germline ends. DNA of the CDR3: TGCGCCAGCAGTCACGGGCCCCAGCATTTT. Its translation: CASSHGPQHF.